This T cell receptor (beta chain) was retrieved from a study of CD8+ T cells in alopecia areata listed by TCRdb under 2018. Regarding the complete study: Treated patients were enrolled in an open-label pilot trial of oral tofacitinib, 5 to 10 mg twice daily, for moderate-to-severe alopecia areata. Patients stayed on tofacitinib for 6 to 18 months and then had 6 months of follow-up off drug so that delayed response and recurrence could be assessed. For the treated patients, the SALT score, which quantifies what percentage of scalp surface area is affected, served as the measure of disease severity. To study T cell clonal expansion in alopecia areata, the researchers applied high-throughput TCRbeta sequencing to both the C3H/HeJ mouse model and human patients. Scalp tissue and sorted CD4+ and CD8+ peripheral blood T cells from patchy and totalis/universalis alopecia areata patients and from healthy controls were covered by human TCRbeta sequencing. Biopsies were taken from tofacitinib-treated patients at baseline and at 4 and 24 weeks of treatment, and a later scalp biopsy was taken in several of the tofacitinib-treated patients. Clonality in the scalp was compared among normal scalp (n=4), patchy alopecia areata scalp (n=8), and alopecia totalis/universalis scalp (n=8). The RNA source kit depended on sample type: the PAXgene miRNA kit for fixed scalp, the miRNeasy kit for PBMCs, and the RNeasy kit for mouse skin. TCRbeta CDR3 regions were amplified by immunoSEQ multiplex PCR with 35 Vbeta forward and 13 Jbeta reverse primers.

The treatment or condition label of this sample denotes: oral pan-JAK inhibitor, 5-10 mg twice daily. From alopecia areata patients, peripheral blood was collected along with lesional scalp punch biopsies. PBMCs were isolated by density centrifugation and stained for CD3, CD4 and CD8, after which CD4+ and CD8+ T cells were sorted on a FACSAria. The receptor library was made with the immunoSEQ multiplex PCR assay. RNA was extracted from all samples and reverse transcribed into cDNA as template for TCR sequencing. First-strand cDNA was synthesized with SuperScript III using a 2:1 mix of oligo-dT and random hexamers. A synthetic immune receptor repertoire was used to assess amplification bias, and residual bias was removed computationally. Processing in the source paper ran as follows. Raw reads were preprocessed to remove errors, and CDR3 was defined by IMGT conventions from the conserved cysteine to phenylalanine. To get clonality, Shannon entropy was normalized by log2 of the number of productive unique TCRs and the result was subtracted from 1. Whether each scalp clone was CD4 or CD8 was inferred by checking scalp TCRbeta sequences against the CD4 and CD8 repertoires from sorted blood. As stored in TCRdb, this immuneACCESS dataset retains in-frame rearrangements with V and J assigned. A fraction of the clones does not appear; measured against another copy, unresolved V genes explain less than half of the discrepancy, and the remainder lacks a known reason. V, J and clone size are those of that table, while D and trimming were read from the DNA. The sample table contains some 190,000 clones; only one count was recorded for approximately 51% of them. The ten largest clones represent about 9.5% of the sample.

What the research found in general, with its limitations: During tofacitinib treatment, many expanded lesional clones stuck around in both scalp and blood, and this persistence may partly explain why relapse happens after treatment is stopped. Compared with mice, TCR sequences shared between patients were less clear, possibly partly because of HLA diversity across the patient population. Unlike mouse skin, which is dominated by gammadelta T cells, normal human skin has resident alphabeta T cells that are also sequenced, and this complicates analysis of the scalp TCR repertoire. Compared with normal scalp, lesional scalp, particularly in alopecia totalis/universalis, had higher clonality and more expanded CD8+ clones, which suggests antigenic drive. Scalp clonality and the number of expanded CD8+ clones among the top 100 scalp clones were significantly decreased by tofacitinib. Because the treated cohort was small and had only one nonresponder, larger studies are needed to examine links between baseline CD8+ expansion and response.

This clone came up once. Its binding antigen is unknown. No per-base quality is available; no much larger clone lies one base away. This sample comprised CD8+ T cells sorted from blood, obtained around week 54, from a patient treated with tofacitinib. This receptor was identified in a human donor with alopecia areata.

The bases are TGTGCCAGCAGCCCTGGCCGTCCGGAGCTGTTTTTT. Its translation reads: CASSPGRPELFF. The receptor chain draws on TRBV7-9 and TRBJ2-2; the D segment cannot be called with confidence. V is reduced by 5 bases and J by 10 bases, leaving a spacing of 11 bases between them. Reading the germline V gene (reference sequence) gives CDR1 SEHNR and CDR2 FQNEAQ. From cysteine to phenylalanine, the CDR3 is 12 amino acids long. CDR3 DNA only is kept here, 36 bases in frame from base 1. The entire variable domain, with the stretches around the CDR3 drawn from the reference TRBV7-9 and TRBJ2-2 proteins, is DTGVSQNPRHKITKRGQNVTFRCDPISEHNRLYWYRQTLGQGPEFLTYFQNEAQLEKSRLLSDRFSAERPKGSFSTLEIQRTEQGDSAMYLCASSPGRPELFFGEGSRLTVL.